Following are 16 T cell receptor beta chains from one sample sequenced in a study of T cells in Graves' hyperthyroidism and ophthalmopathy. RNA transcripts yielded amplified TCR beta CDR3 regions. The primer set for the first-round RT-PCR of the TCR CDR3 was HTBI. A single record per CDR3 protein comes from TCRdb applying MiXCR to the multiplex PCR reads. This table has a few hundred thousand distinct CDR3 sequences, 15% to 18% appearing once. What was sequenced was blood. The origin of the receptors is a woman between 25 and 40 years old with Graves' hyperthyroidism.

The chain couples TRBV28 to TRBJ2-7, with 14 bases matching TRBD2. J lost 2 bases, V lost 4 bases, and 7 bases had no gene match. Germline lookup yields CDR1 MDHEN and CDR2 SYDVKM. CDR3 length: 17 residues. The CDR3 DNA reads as TGTGCCAGCAGTTCCACTCGACTAGCGGGAGGGCCCTACGAGCAGTACTTC. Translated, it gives CASSSTRLAGGPYEQYF.

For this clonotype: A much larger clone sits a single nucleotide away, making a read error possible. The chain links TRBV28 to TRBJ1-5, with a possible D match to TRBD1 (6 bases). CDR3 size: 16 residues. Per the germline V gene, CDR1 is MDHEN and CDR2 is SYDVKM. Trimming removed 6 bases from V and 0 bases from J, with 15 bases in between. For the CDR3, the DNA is TGTGCCAGCAGCTATAACAGGGCTGTTAGCAATCAGCCCCAGCATTTT. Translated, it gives CASSYNRAVSNQPQHF.

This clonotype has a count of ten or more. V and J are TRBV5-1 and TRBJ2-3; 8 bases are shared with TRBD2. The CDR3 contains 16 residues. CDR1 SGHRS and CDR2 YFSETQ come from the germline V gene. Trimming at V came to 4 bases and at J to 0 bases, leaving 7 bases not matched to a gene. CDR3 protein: CASSPEAGASTDTQYF. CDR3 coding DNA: TGCGCCAGCAGCCCAGAAGCGGGAGCGAGCACAGATACGCAGTATTTT.

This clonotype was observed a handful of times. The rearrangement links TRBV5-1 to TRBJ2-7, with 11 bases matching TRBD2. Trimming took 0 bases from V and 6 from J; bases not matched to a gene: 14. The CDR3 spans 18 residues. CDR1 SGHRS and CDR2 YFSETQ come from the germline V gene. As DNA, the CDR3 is TGCGCCAGCAGCTTGGCGATAGCGGGAGGGCCACTTTCCCGCGAGCAGTACTTC. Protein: CASSLAIAGGPLSREQYF.

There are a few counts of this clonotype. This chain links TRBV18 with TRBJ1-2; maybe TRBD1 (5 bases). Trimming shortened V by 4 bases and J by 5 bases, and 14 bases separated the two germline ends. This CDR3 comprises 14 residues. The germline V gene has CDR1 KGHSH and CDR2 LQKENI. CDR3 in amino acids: CASSRQGSPYGYTF. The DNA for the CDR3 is TGTGCCAGCTCACGTCAGGGCTCCCCTTATGGCTACACCTTC.

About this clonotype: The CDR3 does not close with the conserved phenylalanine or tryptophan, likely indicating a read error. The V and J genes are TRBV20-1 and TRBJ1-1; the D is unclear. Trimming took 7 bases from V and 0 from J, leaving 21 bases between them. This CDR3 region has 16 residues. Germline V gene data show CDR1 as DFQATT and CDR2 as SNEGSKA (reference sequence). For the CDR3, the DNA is TGCAGTGTTGACTCGCCACGACGGAGCATGAACACTGAAGCTTTCTCT. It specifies CSVDSPRRSMNTEAFS.

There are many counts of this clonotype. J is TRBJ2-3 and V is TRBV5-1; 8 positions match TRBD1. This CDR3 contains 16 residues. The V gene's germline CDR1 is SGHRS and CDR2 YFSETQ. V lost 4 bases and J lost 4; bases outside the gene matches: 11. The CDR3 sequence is CASSQKRGQGPDTQYF. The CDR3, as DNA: TGCGCCAGCAGCCAAAAGAGAGGACAGGGACCAGATACGCAGTATTTT.

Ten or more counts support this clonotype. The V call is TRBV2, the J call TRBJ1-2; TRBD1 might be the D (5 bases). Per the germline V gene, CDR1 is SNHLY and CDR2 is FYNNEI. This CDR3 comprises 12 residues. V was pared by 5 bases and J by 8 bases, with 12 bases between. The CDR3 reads CASSITREGYTF. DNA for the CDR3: TGTGCCAGCAGTATTACCAGGGAGGGCTACACCTTC.

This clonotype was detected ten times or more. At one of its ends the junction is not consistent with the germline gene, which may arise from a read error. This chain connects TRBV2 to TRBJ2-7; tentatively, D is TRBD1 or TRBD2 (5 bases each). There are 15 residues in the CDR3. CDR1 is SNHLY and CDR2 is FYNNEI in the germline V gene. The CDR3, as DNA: TGTGCCAGCAGGTCCGGGACCGACTTCGTCTACGGGCAGTACTTC. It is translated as CASRSGTDFVYGQYF.

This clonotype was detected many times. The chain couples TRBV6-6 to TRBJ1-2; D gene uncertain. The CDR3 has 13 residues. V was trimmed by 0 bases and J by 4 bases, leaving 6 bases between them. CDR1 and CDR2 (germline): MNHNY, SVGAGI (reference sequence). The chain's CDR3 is CASSYSGFYGYTF. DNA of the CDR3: TGTGCCAGCAGTTACTCAGGGTTCTATGGCTACACCTTC.

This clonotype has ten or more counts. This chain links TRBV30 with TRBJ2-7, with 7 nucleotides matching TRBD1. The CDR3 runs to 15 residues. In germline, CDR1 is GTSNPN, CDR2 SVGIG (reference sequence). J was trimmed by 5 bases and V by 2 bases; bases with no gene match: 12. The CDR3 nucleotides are TGTGCCTGGAGTACCCAGTCGAGGGGGCCCCACGAGCAGTACTTC. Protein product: CAWSTQSRGPHEQYF.

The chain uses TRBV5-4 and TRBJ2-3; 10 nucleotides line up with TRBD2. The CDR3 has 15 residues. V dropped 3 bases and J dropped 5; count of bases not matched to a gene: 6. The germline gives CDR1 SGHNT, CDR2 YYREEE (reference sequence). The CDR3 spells CASSSVAGGGDTQYF. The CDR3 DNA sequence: TGTGCCAGCAGCTCGGTAGCGGGAGGTGGAGATACGCAGTATTTT.

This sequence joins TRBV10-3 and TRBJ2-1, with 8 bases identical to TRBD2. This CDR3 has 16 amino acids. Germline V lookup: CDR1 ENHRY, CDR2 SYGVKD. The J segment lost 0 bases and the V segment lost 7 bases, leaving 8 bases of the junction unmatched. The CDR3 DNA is TGTGCCATCAAGGATAACAGCGGGAGCTCCTACAATGAGCAGTTCTTC. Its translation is CAIKDNSGSSYNEQFF.

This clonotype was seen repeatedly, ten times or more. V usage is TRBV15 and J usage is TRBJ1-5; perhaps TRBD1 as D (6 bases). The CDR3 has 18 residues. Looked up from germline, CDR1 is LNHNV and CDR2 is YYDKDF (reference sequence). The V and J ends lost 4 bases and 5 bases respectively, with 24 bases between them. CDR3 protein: CATSTTLKGGVTDQPQHF. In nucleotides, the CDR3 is TGTGCCACCAGCACAACTCTAAAGGGGGGGGTAACGGATCAGCCCCAGCATTTT.

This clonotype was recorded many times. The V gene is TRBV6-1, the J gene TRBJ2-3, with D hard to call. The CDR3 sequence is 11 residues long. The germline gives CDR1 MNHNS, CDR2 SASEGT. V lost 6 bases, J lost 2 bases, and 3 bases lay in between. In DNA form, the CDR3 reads TGTGCCAGCAGGGCCACAGATACGCAGTATTTT. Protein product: CASRATDTQYF.

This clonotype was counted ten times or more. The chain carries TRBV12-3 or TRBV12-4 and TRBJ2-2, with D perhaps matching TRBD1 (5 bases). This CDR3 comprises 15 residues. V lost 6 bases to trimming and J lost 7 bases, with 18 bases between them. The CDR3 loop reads CASSSTDQGIGELFF. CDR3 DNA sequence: TGTGCCAGCAGCTCAACAGACCAGGGTATCGGGGAGCTGTTTTTT.